The 13 T cell receptor beta chains presented below share a single source sample, sequenced in a study of OX40 agonist ivuxolimab in advanced cancers. TCRdb keeps only in-frame clones here, not all; method: immunoSEQ multiplex PCR. There are about 58,000 clones in the sample; 85% to 90% occur only once, and around 0.8% lies in the top ten. The sequencing here drew on CD4+ or CD8+ T cells sorted from blood, taken in a trial of the OX40 agonist ivuxolimab. Receptors were obtained from an adult with an advanced solid tumor such as melanoma, head and neck, liver or kidney cancer.

The chain is built from TRBV18 and TRBJ1-5; 7 bases agree with TRBD1. The CDR3 extends over 16 amino acids. Germline CDR1 is KGHSH and CDR2 is LQKENI. The ends lost 3 bases at V and 0 bases at J; junction bases unmatched: 5. Written as DNA, the CDR3 is TGTGCCAGCTCACCCCGACAGGGCAATAGCAATCAGCCCCAGCATTTT. This encodes CASSPRQGNSNQPQHF.

This sequence joins TRBV5-1 and TRBJ1-1, with D perhaps matching TRBD1 (6 bases). The CDR3 loop spans 15 amino acids. Deletions cut 4 bases from V and 0 bases from J, with 13 bases between. In germline, CDR1 is SGHRS, CDR2 YFSETQ. The CDR3 here is CASSQTGQLNTEAFF. In DNA, the CDR3 is TGCGCCAGCAGCCAAACCGGACAGTTGAACACTGAAGCTTTCTTT.

V and J are TRBV19 and TRBJ2-1; weak D call: TRBD2 (5 bases). The CDR3 is made up of 13 amino acids. Trimming removed 8 bases from V and 0 bases from J, with 8 bases in between. Looked up from germline, CDR1 is LNHDA and CDR2 is SQIVND (reference sequence). The CDR3 sequence: CASPGSSYNEQFF. The DNA for the CDR3 is TGTGCCAGTCCGGGGAGCTCCTACAATGAGCAGTTCTTC.

This chain joins TRBV10-3 and TRBJ1-6; TRBD1 aligns across 7 bases. The length of the CDR3 is 17 residues. The V gene end was trimmed by 0 bases and the J gene end by 1 base; junction bases not matched to a gene: 3. Per the germline V gene, CDR1 is ENHRY and CDR2 is SYGVKD. The CDR3 loop reads CAISESKGASYNSPLHF. The CDR3 bases are TGTGCCATCAGTGAGTCTAAGGGGGCGTCCTATAATTCACCCCTCCACTTT.

The V call is TRBV6-6, the J call TRBJ2-5, with 10 bases lining up with TRBD2. CDR1 and CDR2 from the germline V gene are MNHNY and SVGAGI (reference sequence). This CDR3 has 13 residues. V trimming: 7 bases; J trimming: 5 bases; junction bases outside the gene matches: 4. In DNA form, the CDR3 reads TGTGCCAGCACCGTTAGCGGGGGGGAGACCCAGTACTTC. Its translation: CASTVSGGETQYF.

V usage is TRBV7-9 and J usage is TRBJ1-2; D ambiguous. Trimming pared 2 bases from V and 1 base from J, leaving 5 bases between. Germline CDR1 reads SEHNR; CDR2 reads FQNEAQ (reference sequence). The CDR3 contains 13 residues. The CDR3, as DNA: TGTGCCAGCAGCTTAAGACTTAACTATGGCTACACCTTC. Encoded protein: CASSLRLNYGYTF.

The chain has TRBV5-1 and TRBJ1-1, with 8 positions matching TRBD1. CDR1 is SGHRS, CDR2 YFSETQ, per germline. The CDR3 is made up of 14 amino acids. V lost 7 bases and J lost 1; bases outside the gene matches: 6. This CDR3 reads CASGWGTGNTEAFF. The CDR3 region has the DNA TGCGCCAGCGGCTGGGGGACAGGGAACACTGAAGCTTTCTTT.

The chain couples TRBV18 to TRBJ1-1; no reliable D call. The CDR3 loop spans 14 amino acids. Trimming cost V 3 bases and J 3 bases, with 11 bases left between them. Looked up from germline, CDR1 is KGHSH and CDR2 is LQKENI. For the CDR3, the DNA is TGTGCCAGCTCACCTCGAGTGGGCGACACTGAAGCTTTCTTT. It specifies CASSPRVGDTEAFF.

The DNA for the CDR3 is TGTGCCAGCAGCTTGGAATTTAGGGGGACAGTAAACGTTTACGAGCAGTACTTC. Translation: CASSLEFRGTVNVYEQYF. This rearrangement joins TRBV5-8 to TRBJ2-7; 7 positions match TRBD1. V was pared by 0 bases and J by 4 bases, with 16 bases of the junction left unmatched. Germline V lookup: CDR1 SGHTS, CDR2 YDEGEE. This CDR3 has 18 residues.

This rearrangement joins TRBV30 to TRBJ2-3; 8 nucleotides line up with TRBD2. The CDR3 contains 13 residues. Germline lookup yields CDR1 GTSNPN and CDR2 SVGIG (reference sequence). The J segment lost 3 bases and the V segment lost 7 bases, leaving 6 bases of the junction unmatched. CDR3 residues: CASRAGETDTQYF. As DNA, the CDR3 is TGTGCCTCCCGAGCGGGAGAAACAGATACGCAGTATTTT.

The chain is built from TRBV9 and TRBJ1-2; D call uncertain. Germline V gives CDR1 SGDLS, CDR2 YYNGEE. Deletions cut 3 bases from V and 4 bases from J, with 7 bases between. The CDR3 sequence is 12 residues long. CDR3 protein: CASSDRSYGYTF. The CDR3 region has the DNA TGTGCCAGCAGCGACCGGTCCTATGGCTACACCTTC.

The rearrangement uses TRBV20-1 and TRBJ2-5; no clear D. CDR3 length: 11 residues. CDR1 is DFQATT and CDR2 is SNEGSKA in the germline V gene (reference sequence). The V and J ends lost 3 bases and 3 bases respectively, with 5 bases between them. CDR3 amino acids: CSASAEETQYF. The CDR3 DNA reads TGCAGTGCTAGCGCAGAAGAGACCCAGTACTTC.

The genes are TRBV9 and TRBJ1-1; D gene ambiguous. The V end lost 2 bases, the J end lost 1 base, and 6 bases lay between the germline ends. The CDR3 consists of 13 residues. Germline V gene lookup returns CDR1 SGDLS and CDR2 YYNGEE. The CDR3, as DNA: TGTGCCAGCAGCGTTACCGGGAACACTGAAGCTTTCTTT. Its translation: CASSVTGNTEAFF.